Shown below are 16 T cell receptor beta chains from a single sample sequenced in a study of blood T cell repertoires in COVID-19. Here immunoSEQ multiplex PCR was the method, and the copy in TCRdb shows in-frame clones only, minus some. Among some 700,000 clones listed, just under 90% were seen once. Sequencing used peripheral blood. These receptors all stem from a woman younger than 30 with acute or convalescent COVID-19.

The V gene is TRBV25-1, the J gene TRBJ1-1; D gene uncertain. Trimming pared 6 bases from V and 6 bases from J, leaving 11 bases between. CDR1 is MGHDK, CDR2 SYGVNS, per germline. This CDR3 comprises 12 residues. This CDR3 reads CASSFEGPEAFF. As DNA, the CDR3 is TGTGCCAGCAGCTTCGAGGGCCCTGAAGCTTTCTTT.

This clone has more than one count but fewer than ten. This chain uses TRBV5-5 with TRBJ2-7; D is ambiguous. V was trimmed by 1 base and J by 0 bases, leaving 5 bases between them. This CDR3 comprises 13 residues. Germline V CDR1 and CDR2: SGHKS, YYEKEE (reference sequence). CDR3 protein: CASSLFGSYEQYF. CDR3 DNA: TGTGCCAGCAGCTTGTTCGGCTCCTACGAGCAGTACTTC.

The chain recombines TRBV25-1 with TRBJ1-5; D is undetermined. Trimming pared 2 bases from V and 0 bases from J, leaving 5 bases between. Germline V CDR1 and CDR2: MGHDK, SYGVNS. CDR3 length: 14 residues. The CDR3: CASSEPGSNQPQHF. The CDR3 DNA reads TGTGCCAGCAGTGAACCCGGTAGCAATCAGCCCCAGCATTTT.

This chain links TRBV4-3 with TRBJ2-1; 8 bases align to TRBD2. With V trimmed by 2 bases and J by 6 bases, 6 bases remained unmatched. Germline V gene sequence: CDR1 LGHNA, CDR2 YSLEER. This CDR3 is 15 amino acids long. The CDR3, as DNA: TGCGCCAGCAGCCAATACAGCGGGGGTTTCAATGAGCAGTTCTTC. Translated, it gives CASSQYSGGFNEQFF.

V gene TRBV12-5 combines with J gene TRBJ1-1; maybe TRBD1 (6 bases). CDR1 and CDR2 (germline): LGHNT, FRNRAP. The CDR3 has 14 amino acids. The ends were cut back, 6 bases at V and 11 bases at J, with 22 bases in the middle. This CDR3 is CASGSQRQAAYAFF. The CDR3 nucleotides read TGTGCTAGTGGCTCCCAACGACAGGCGGCTTACGCTTTCTTT.

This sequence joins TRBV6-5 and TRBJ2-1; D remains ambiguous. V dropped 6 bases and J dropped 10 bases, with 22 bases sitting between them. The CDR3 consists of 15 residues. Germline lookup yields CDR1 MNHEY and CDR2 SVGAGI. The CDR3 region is CASRLPGPGSEEQFF. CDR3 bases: TGTGCCAGCAGACTACCTGGCCCCGGGTCGGAGGAGCAGTTCTTC.

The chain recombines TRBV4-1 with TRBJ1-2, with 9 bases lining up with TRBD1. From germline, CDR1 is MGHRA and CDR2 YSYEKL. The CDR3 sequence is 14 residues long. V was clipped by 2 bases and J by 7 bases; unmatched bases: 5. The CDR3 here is CASSQLGTGSGYTF. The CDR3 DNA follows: TGCGCCAGCAGCCAATTAGGGACAGGGTCTGGCTACACCTTC.

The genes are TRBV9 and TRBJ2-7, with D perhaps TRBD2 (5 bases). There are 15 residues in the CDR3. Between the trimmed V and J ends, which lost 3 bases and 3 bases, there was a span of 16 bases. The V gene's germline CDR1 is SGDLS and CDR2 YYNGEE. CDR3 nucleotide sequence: TGTGCCAGCAGCGACGGGGTTAGGAGCGGCTACGAGCAGTACTTC. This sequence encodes CASSDGVRSGYEQYF.

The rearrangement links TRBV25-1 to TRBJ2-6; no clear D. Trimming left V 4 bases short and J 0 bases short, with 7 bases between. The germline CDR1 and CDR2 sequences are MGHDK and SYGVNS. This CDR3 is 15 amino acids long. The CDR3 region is CASSAPRSGANVLTF. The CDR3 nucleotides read TGTGCCAGCAGTGCTCCTCGCTCTGGGGCCAACGTCCTGACTTTC.

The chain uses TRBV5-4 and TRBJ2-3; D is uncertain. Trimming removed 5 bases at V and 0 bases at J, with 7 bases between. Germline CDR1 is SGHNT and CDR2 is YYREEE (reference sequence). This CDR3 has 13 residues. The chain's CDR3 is CASRGGSTDTQYF. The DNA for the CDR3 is TGTGCCAGCAGAGGCGGTAGCACAGATACGCAGTATTTT. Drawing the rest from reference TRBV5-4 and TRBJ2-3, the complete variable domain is ETGVTQSPTHLIKTRGQQVTLRCSSQSGHNTVSWYQQALGQGPQFIFQYYREEENGRGNFPPRFSGLQFPNYSSELNVNALELDDSALYLCASRGGSTDTQYFGPGTRLTVL.

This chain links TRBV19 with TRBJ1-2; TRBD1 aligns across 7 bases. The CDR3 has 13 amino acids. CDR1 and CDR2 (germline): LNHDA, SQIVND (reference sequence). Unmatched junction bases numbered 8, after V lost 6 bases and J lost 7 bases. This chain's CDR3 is CASSFRGGGGYTF. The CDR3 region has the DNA TGTGCCAGTAGCTTTCGAGGGGGCGGTGGCTACACCTTC.

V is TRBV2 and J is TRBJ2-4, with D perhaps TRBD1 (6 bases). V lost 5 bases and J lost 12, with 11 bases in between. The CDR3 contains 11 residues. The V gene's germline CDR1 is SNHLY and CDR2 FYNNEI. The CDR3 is CASSTQGDQYF. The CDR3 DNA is TGTGCCAGCAGTACACAGGGAGATCAGTACTTC.

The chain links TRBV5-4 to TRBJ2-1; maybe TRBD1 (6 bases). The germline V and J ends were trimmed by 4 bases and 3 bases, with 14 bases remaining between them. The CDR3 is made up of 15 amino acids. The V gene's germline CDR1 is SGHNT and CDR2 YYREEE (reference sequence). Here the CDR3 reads CASSPGQNLYNEQFF. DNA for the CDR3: TGTGCCAGCAGCCCTGGACAGAACCTCTACAATGAGCAGTTCTTC.

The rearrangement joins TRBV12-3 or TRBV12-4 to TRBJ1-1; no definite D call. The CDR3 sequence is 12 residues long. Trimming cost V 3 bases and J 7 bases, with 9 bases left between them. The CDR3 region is CASSFPRLEAFF. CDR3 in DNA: TGTGCCAGCAGTTTTCCGAGGCTTGAAGCTTTCTTT.

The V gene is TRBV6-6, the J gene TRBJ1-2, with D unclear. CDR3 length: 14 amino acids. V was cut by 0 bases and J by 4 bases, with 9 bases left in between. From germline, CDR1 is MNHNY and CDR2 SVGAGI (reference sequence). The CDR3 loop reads CASSYSPGSYGYTF. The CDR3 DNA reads TGTGCCAGCAGTTACTCGCCAGGTTCCTATGGCTACACCTTC.

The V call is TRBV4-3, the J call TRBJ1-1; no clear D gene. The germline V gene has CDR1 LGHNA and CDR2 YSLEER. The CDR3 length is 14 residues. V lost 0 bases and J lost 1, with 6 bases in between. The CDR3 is CASSQDEWNTEAFF. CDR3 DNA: TGCGCCAGCAGCCAAGACGAGTGGAACACTGAAGCTTTCTTT.